Presented here are 12 T cell receptor beta chains from one specimen sequenced in a study of T-cell memory formation after mild COVID-19. TCRdb redid the calling of the 5' RACE reads with MiXCR, one entry per CDR3 protein. The data contain over 1,500 distinct CDR3 sequences, roughly 60% of them singletons. Sequencing used PBMCs or a T cell subset sorted from them (not recorded which). The receptors come from an adult who had mild COVID-19 (a few samples of this study predate the infection). Cell type and time point are not known.

The chain links TRBV7-3 to TRBJ2-3; D may be TRBD1 (5 bases). The CDR3 is 13 amino acids. Per the germline V gene, CDR1 is SGHTA and CDR2 is FQGTGA. The ends were cut back, 2 bases at V and 4 bases at J, with 7 bases in the middle. The CDR3 spells CASSLQGSDTQYF. As DNA, the CDR3 is TGTGCCAGCAGCTTACAGGGATCAGATACGCAGTATTTT.

The rearrangement uses TRBV2 and TRBJ2-1; 11 nucleotides match TRBD2. Trimming cost V 6 bases and J 5 bases; bases outside gene matches: 3. Looked up from germline, CDR1 is SNHLY and CDR2 is FYNNEI. The CDR3 has 14 amino acids. The CDR3 DNA is TGTGCCAGCAGATTGACTAGCGGGGACAATGAGCAGTTCTTC. Protein product: CASRLTSGDNEQFF.

By sample share, this clonotype is large. The chain joins TRBV7-9 to TRBJ1-6, with a possible D match to TRBD1 (6 bases). Germline V gene data show CDR1 as SEHNR and CDR2 as FQNEAQ (reference sequence). V was clipped by 4 bases and J by 9 bases, with 19 bases between them. The CDR3 totals 16 residues. The CDR3: CASSSEQRGAGSPLHF. The CDR3 nucleotides read TGTGCCAGCAGCTCCGAACAACGGGGGGCAGGTTCACCCCTCCACTTT. The full variable domain, in which reference TRBV7-9 and TRBJ1-6 provide the parts outside the CDR3, is DTGVSQNPRHKITKRGQNVTFRCDPISEHNRLYWYRQTLGQGPEFLTYFQNEAQLEKSRLLSDRFSAERPKGSFSTLEIQRTEQGDSAMYLCASSSEQRGAGSPLHFGNGTRLTVT.

The chain combines TRBV10-2 with TRBJ2-7; D gene uncertain. CDR3 length equals 11 residues. The germline V gene has CDR1 WSHSY and CDR2 SAAADI. V shed 8 bases and J shed 2 bases, with 7 bases lying between them. This CDR3 is CASGSPYEQYF. In nucleotides, the CDR3 is TGCGCCAGCGGGTCCCCCTACGAGCAGTACTTC.

By share of the sample, this clonotype is large. The V gene is TRBV7-9, the J gene TRBJ2-7; 8 positions agree with TRBD2. Germline assignment: CDR1 SEHNR and CDR2 FQNEAQ (reference sequence). Losses at the gene ends were 0 bases for V and 5 bases for J; bases not matched to a gene: 6. The CDR3 runs to 15 residues. The CDR3 sequence is CASSLASGIFHEQYF. DNA for the CDR3: TGTGCCAGCAGCTTAGCTAGCGGGATTTTCCACGAGCAGTACTTC. The entire variable domain, with the rest obtained from reference TRBV7-9 and TRBJ2-7, is as follows: DTGVSQNPRHKITKRGQNVTFRCDPISEHNRLYWYRQTLGQGPEFLTYFQNEAQLEKSRLLSDRFSAERPKGSFSTLEIQRTEQGDSAMYLCASSLASGIFHEQYFGPGTRLTVT.

The J gene is TRBJ2-3, the V gene TRBV15; no reliable D call. Germline assignment: CDR1 LNHNV and CDR2 YYDKDF (reference sequence). The CDR3 length is 15 residues. The V end was cut by 4 bases, the J end by 2 bases, with 13 bases between. The CDR3 sequence: CATSTRHGNTDTQYF. Written as DNA, the CDR3 is TGTGCCACCAGCACTAGACACGGAAACACAGATACGCAGTATTTT.

By proportion, this clonotype is large. This rearrangement joins TRBV6-1 to TRBJ1-5; D may be TRBD1 (6 bases). Trimming stripped 2 bases from V and 4 bases from J, with 15 bases between. CDR3 length: 16 amino acids. Germline V gives CDR1 MNHNS, CDR2 SASEGT. The CDR3 protein is CASSEKTVTGNQPQHF. The CDR3 nucleotides read TGTGCCAGCAGTGAAAAAACGGTCACAGGGAATCAGCCCCAGCATTTT.

The chain couples TRBV20-1 to TRBJ2-3; TRBD1 agrees at 10 bases. CDR3 size: 13 residues. Germline CDR1 is DFQATT and CDR2 is SNEGSKA (reference sequence). J gave up 6 bases and V 8 bases, and 8 bases lay outside the gene matches. The DNA of the CDR3 is TGCAGTTCAGGGACAGGGGTTCCCGATACGCAGTATTTT. Amino acid sequence: CSSGTGVPDTQYF.

This clonotype is medium-sized (0.01 to 0.1%). The V gene is TRBV19, the J gene TRBJ1-5; no clear D gene. Germline V gene lookup returns CDR1 LNHDA and CDR2 SQIVND (reference sequence). The CDR3 loop spans 16 amino acids. V shed 0 bases and J shed 6 bases, with 15 bases lying between them. CDR3 sequence: CASSIETTRVGQPQHF. The CDR3, as DNA: TGTGCCAGTAGTATAGAAACGACAAGGGTCGGTCAGCCCCAGCATTTT.

This clonotype ranks as large (0.1 to 1%). The CDR3 region has the DNA TGTGCCAGCAGATGGCCCGGACCGCGTTATGGCTACACCTTC. This sequence encodes CASRWPGPRYGYTF. The genes are TRBV6-2 or TRBV6-3 and TRBJ1-2; D remains ambiguous. Germline lookup yields CDR1 MNHEY and CDR2 SVGEGT. The CDR3 runs to 14 residues. Trimming cost V 6 bases and J 5 bases, with 16 bases left between them.

The V call is TRBV7-2, the J call TRBJ2-1; 8 nucleotides match TRBD2. CDR3 length: 15 amino acids. CDR1 and CDR2 from the germline V gene are SGHTA and FQGNSA. V dropped 6 bases and J dropped 6; count of bases not matched to a gene: 10. The CDR3 protein is CASSFSPGTSNEQFF. CDR3 DNA: TGTGCCAGCAGTTTTTCCCCCGGGACTAGCAATGAGCAGTTCTTC. Filled out from reference TRBV7-2 and TRBJ2-1, the complete variable domain reads GAGVSQSPSNKVTEKGKDVELRCDPISGHTALYWYRQSLGQGLEFLIYFQGNSAPDKSGLPSDRFSAERTGGSVSTLTIQRTQQEDSAVYLCASSFSPGTSNEQFFGPGTRLTVL.

The V gene is TRBV12-3 or TRBV12-4, the J gene TRBJ2-7; D might be TRBD1 (5 bases). The CDR3 spans 13 residues. V was pared by 1 base and J by 6 bases, with 10 bases between. The CDR3 region has the DNA TGTGCCAGCAGTTTAGAAGACAGCACCGAGCAGTACTTC. It codes for CASSLEDSTEQYF.